These 30 T cell receptor beta chains originate from one sample sequenced in a study of CD8+CD57+ T cells in acquired aplastic anemia. Patients who underwent sequencing had shown CD8+CD57+ cell expansion by flow cytometry. The use of genomic DNA as template underpinned the TCR beta VDJ and CDR3 profiling. TCRdb reanalysed the reads using MiXCR and keeps one entry per CDR3 protein. The table has around 150,000 distinct CDR3 sequences, roughly 48% seen once; the top ten hold more than 30%. Sample: sorted CD4+, CD8+, or CD8+CD57+ T cells (not recorded which) from PBMCs. The receptors originated from a human donor with aplastic anemia.

The CDR3 DNA sequence: TGTGCCAGCAGGGCCCAGGGAAACACTGAAGCTTTCTTT. This encodes CASRAQGNTEAFF. The chain has TRBV7-3 and TRBJ1-1; the D gene is possibly TRBD1 (5 bases). Germline CDR1 and CDR2: SGHTA and FQGTGA. This CDR3 has 13 residues. Trimming pared 6 bases from V and 2 bases from J, leaving 10 bases between.

J is TRBJ1-5 and V is TRBV15; 7 bases are a match to TRBD1. The CDR3 is 15 residues long. The germline V gene encodes CDR1 LNHNV and CDR2 YYDKDF (reference sequence). The V segment lost 3 bases and the J segment 3 bases; nucleotides outside the gene matches: 5. The CDR3 loop is CATSSQGQFNQPQHF. The CDR3 nucleotides read TGTGCCACCAGCAGTCAGGGACAGTTCAATCAGCCCCAGCATTTT.

The chain carries TRBV4-2 and TRBJ2-5, with 7 bases matching TRBD2. This CDR3 contains 16 residues. Germline CDR1 reads LGHNA; CDR2 reads YNFKEQ. The V and J ends lost 1 base and 5 bases, in that order; junction bases with no gene match: 10. The chain's CDR3 is CASSQGNGRRNETQYF. In DNA, the CDR3 is TGTGCCAGCAGCCAAGGGAACGGGAGGAGGAATGAGACCCAGTACTTC.

This clonotype was counted a few times. The rearrangement joins TRBV6-5 to TRBJ2-2; 8 nucleotides line up with TRBD1. V was clipped by 2 bases and J by 2 bases; unmatched bases: 4. This CDR3 is built from 16 residues. The germline CDR1 and CDR2 sequences are MNHEY and SVGAGI. The CDR3 sequence: CASSYGQGGNTGELFF. DNA for the CDR3: TGTGCCAGCAGTTACGGACAGGGTGGAAACACCGGGGAGCTGTTTTTT.

A note on this clonotype: Germline and junction disagree at one end, which may indicate a read error. The chain combines TRBV4-2 with TRBJ1-5, with D maybe TRBD1 (6 bases). Per the germline V gene, CDR1 is LGHNA and CDR2 is YNFKEQ. The CDR3 loop spans 15 amino acids. CDR3 DNA sequence: TGTGCCAGCAGCTTATTCTGGGGGGCTAATCAGCCCCGGCATTTT. It specifies CASSLFWGANQPRHF.

The chain joins TRBV29-1 to TRBJ2-5, with a weak D call TRBD2 (7 bases). The CDR3 spans 12 residues. Germline CDR1 is SQVTM and CDR2 is ANQGSEA. CDR3: CAGRGAQETQYF. Written as DNA, the CDR3 is TGCGCCGGTCGGGGGGCCCAAGAGACCCAGTACTTC.

DNA of the CDR3: TGTGCCATCAGTGAGTCGCAGAGCAGGGCCTATGGCTACACCTTC. Protein product: CAISESQSRAYGYTF. This sequence joins TRBV10-3 and TRBJ1-2, with D tentatively TRBD1 (5 bases). Germline assignment: CDR1 ENHRY and CDR2 SYGVKD. V was shortened by 0 bases and J by 4 bases, with 12 bases between the two germline ends. CDR3 size: 15 residues.

The rearrangement uses TRBV10-3 and TRBJ1-1; 10 bases agree with TRBD1. This CDR3 has 14 amino acids. Looked up from germline, CDR1 is ENHRY and CDR2 is SYGVKD. V gave up 6 bases and J gave up 4 bases; unmatched junction bases: 5. In nucleotides, the CDR3 is TGTGCCATCAGGGCACGGGACAGGGGCACTGAAGCTTTCTTT. This gives the protein CAIRARDRGTEAFF.

There are many counts of this clonotype. The chain links TRBV6-5 to TRBJ2-2, with a possible D match to TRBD2 (6 bases). Germline CDR1 MNHEY, CDR2 SVGAGI. The CDR3 loop spans 13 amino acids. Trimming took 5 bases from V and 6 from J, leaving 10 bases between them. This CDR3 is CASSRLGAGELFF. DNA of the CDR3: TGTGCCAGCAGTCGACTAGGTGCCGGGGAGCTGTTTTTT.

The J gene is TRBJ2-1, the V gene TRBV7-2, with D tentatively TRBD1 or TRBD2 (5 bases each). Germline V CDR1 and CDR2: SGHTA, FQGNSA. V gave up 0 bases and J gave up 6 bases, with 6 bases separating them. The CDR3 loop spans 13 amino acids. The CDR3 protein is CASSLAGRNEQFF. The DNA of the CDR3 is TGTGCCAGCAGCTTAGCGGGACGCAATGAGCAGTTCTTC.

This clonotype came up many times. This chain connects TRBV9 to TRBJ2-1; a possible D gene is TRBD1 (5 bases). Looked up from germline, CDR1 is SGDLS and CDR2 is YYNGEE. V lost 4 bases to trimming and J lost 5 bases, with 16 bases between them. This CDR3 comprises 15 residues. DNA for the CDR3: TGTGCCAGCAGCCCCATCTACAGCAGGGACAATGAGCAGTTCTTC. Amino acids: CASSPIYSRDNEQFF. The full variable domain, with the rest looked up from reference TRBV9 and TRBJ2-1, is DSGVTQTPKHLITATGQRVTLRCSPRSGDLSVYWYQQSLDQGLQFLIQYYNGEERAKGNILERFSAQQFPDLHSELNLSSLELGDSALYFCASSPIYSRDNEQFFGPGTRLTVL.

Many counts were recorded for this clonotype. The chain combines TRBV19 with TRBJ2-1; the D is unclear. Germline CDR1 LNHDA, CDR2 SQIVND (reference sequence). V shed 3 bases and J shed 2 bases, with 5 bases lying between them. This CDR3 is 13 amino acids long. CDR3 amino acids: CASSIKTYNEQFF. The CDR3 region has the DNA TGTGCCAGTAGTATTAAAACCTACAATGAGCAGTTCTTC. The full variable domain, completed using reference TRBV19 and TRBJ2-1, is DGGITQSPKYLFRKEGQNVTLSCEQNLNHDAMYWYRQDPGQGLRLIYYSQIVNDFQKGDIAEGYSVSREKKESFPLTVTSAQKNPTAFYLCASSIKTYNEQFFGPGTRLTVL.

This chain uses TRBV19 with TRBJ1-2, with a weak D call TRBD1 (5 bases). Looked up from germline, CDR1 is LNHDA and CDR2 is SQIVND (reference sequence). The V gene lost 8 bases and the J gene lost 5 bases, with 24 bases spanning the gap. This CDR3 is 16 amino acids long. Here the CDR3 reads CASRDGRAGLSYGYTF. In DNA form, the CDR3 reads TGTGCCAGTCGGGATGGCAGGGCTGGCCTTTCGTATGGCTACACCTTC. Full variable domain (missing parts from reference TRBV19 and TRBJ1-2): DGGITQSPKYLFRKEGQNVTLSCEQNLNHDAMYWYRQDPGQGLRLIYYSQIVNDFQKGDIAEGYSVSREKKESFPLTVTSAQKNPTAFYLCASRDGRAGLSYGYTFGSGTRLTVV.

The CDR3 DNA sequence: TGCGCCAGCAGCCAACTGACGGGGAATGGCTACACCTTC. This codes for CASSQLTGNGYTF. This chain links TRBV4-1 with TRBJ1-2, with D unclear. CDR3 size: 13 residues. Trimming left V 2 bases short and J 6 bases short, with 10 bases between. Germline CDR1 reads MGHRA; CDR2 reads YSYEKL.

This clonotype was found many times. V gene TRBV20-1 combines with J gene TRBJ2-1; D possibly matches TRBD1 or TRBD2 (6 bases each). The germline V gene encodes CDR1 DFQATT and CDR2 SNEGSKA (reference sequence). This CDR3 has 15 residues. V lost 3 bases, J lost 0 bases, and 12 bases lay in between. For the CDR3, the DNA is TGCAGTGCTAGGGGCGGGACAAGCTCCTACAATGAGCAGTTCTTC. Protein: CSARGGTSSYNEQFF.

This clonotype occurred many times. This chain links TRBV9 with TRBJ1-3; D not certain. CDR3 length equals 11 residues. CDR1 and CDR2 from the germline V gene are SGDLS and YYNGEE. Deletions cut 0 bases from V and 8 bases from J, with 3 bases between. The CDR3 DNA follows: TGTGCCAGCAGCGTAGGAGACACCATATATTTT. It encodes CASSVGDTIYF.

The chain combines TRBV7-9 with TRBJ1-1; D unresolved. The germline CDR1 and CDR2 sequences are SEHNR and FQNEAQ (reference sequence). With 8 bases removed from V and 6 bases from J, the gap between germline ends came to 7 bases. The CDR3 extends over 10 amino acids. The CDR3 region has the DNA TGTGCCAGCGTCGGACCTGAAGCTTTCTTT. Residues: CASVGPEAFF.

In this sample, this clonotype turned up a few times. The chain recombines TRBV11-1 with TRBJ2-3; TRBD2 matches at 9 bases. CDR1 and CDR2 (germline): SGHAT, FQDESV (reference sequence). V shed 5 bases and J 3 bases; nucleotides not matched to a gene: 6. This CDR3 spans 15 amino acids. The CDR3 loop is CASSPWTSVTDTQYF. In DNA, the CDR3 is TGTGCCAGCAGCCCTTGGACTAGCGTAACAGATACGCAGTATTTT.

Of note for this clonotype: A read error may explain this, as a much larger clone is one base away. The CDR3 DNA reads as TGTGCCAGCGGCCGAATACCAAGAGGGGACACTGAAGCTTTCTTT. Protein product: CASGRIPRGDTEAFF. The chain combines TRBV11-2 with TRBJ1-1, with D perhaps TRBD1 (5 bases). Germline loops: CDR1 SGHAT, CDR2 FQNNGV. Trimming removed 8 bases from V and 3 bases from J, with 19 bases in between. CDR3 length: 15 amino acids.

This clonotype was observed a few times. The CDR3 coding sequence is TGCAGCGTAGGGACTAGCGGGAGGTACGAGCAGTACTTC. It yields the protein CSVGTSGRYEQYF. The V call is TRBV29-1, the J call TRBJ2-7; TRBD2 matches 15 bases. Germline V gene data show CDR1 as SQVTM and CDR2 as ANQGSEA. Trimming took 6 bases from V and 4 from J; bases not matched to a gene: 1. This CDR3 contains 13 residues.

The rearrangement uses TRBV3-1 and TRBJ1-6, with D perhaps TRBD1 (5 bases). Germline values: CDR1 LGHDT, CDR2 YNNKEL (reference sequence). The V end lost 4 bases, the J end lost 0 bases, and 22 bases lay between the germline ends. This CDR3 has 20 residues. CDR3 nucleotide sequence: TGTGCCAGCAGCCCAATCGACCCCGGGACCGCAAGCTCCTATAATTCACCCCTCCACTTT. It specifies CASSPIDPGTASSYNSPLHF.

This clonotype was detected ten times or more. This chain's CDR3 is CASQKLAGHYNEQFF. The CDR3 DNA reads TGTGCCAGCCAAAAACTAGCGGGCCACTACAATGAGCAGTTCTTC. The chain combines TRBV2 with TRBJ2-1; TRBD2 aligns across 9 bases. J lost 3 bases, V lost 8 bases, and 8 bases had no gene match. The CDR3 consists of 15 residues. Germline V CDR1 and CDR2: SNHLY, FYNNEI. Filled out from reference TRBV2 and TRBJ2-1, the complete variable domain reads EPEVTQTPSHQVTQMGQEVILRCVPISNHLYFYWYRQILGQKVEFLVSFYNNEISEKSEIFDDQFSVERPDGSNFTLKIRSTKLEDSAMYFCASQKLAGHYNEQFFGPGTRLTVL.

The gene calls are TRBV24-1 and TRBJ2-7, with 15 bases lining up with TRBD2. The CDR3 is 15 amino acids. J was trimmed by 0 bases and V by 11 bases; bases with no gene match: 4. Germline V gene sequence: CDR1 KGHDR, CDR2 SFDVKD. The CDR3 loop reads CASGLAGGSSYEQYF. As DNA, the CDR3 is TGTGCCAGCGGACTAGCGGGGGGGAGCTCCTACGAGCAGTACTTC.

This clonotype was observed a few times. The chain employs TRBV20-1 and TRBJ2-7; weak D call: TRBD1 (5 bases). Germline-derived CDR1 and CDR2 are DFQATT and SNEGSKA (reference sequence). V lost 2 bases, J lost 2 bases, and 10 bases lay in between. The CDR3 is 13 residues long. For the CDR3, the DNA is TGCAGTGCTAGACCGGACACTGCCTACGAGCAGTACTTC. Amino acid sequence: CSARPDTAYEQYF.

In the case of this clonotype: Since a much larger clone is just one base distant, this may be a read error. Likely a read error: the CDR3 ends without its conserved phenylalanine or tryptophan. V and J are TRBV4-1 and TRBJ2-7; no clear D. Germline V gene data show CDR1 as MGHRA and CDR2 as YSYEKL. The CDR3 is made up of 17 amino acids. The V gene lost 0 bases and the J gene lost 0 bases, with 15 bases spanning the gap. CDR3 in DNA: TGCGCCAGCAGCCAAGAATCAGGCGTCAGTAACTCCTACGAGCAGTACTCC. Amino acid sequence: CASSQESGVSNSYEQYS.

There are many counts of this clonotype. The genes are TRBV5-1 and TRBJ2-1; D not resolved. CDR1 and CDR2 (germline): SGHRS, YFSETQ. The CDR3 loop spans 13 amino acids. Trimming cost V 1 base and J 3 bases, with 5 bases left between them. CDR3 loop: CASSLRFYNEQFF. Here the CDR3 DNA reads TGCGCCAGCAGCTTGAGGTTCTACAATGAGCAGTTCTTC.

This clonotype was seen ten or more times. This chain links TRBV7-8 with TRBJ2-7, with D unresolved. The V gene's germline CDR1 is SGHVS and CDR2 FQNEAQ. CDR3 length: 15 residues. V was clipped by 1 base and J by 2 bases, with 12 bases between them. The CDR3: CASSLGFGSTYEQYF. CDR3 nucleotide sequence: TGTGCCAGCAGCTTAGGATTTGGCTCTACCTACGAGCAGTACTTC.

For the CDR3, the DNA is TGCAGTGCAGGGACAAATCAGCCCCAGCATTTT. Protein sequence: CSAGTNQPQHF. This sequence joins TRBV20-1 and TRBJ1-5; weak D call: TRBD1 (6 bases). V was clipped by 6 bases and J by 4 bases, with 7 bases between them. The CDR3 extends over 11 amino acids. Germline values: CDR1 DFQATT, CDR2 SNEGSKA (reference sequence).

The rearrangement joins TRBV30 to TRBJ2-7; 8 nucleotides align to TRBD2. The germline V gene encodes CDR1 GTSNPN and CDR2 SVGIG (reference sequence). This CDR3 is 13 amino acids long. V dropped 8 bases and J dropped 2; count of bases not matched to a gene: 8. The chain's CDR3 is CARGGERTYEQYF. In nucleotides, the CDR3 is TGTGCCCGGGGGGGGGAGAGGACCTACGAGCAGTACTTC.

The J gene is TRBJ2-2, the V gene TRBV6-2 or TRBV6-3; 8 bases line up with TRBD2. The CDR3 is 18 residues long. The germline V gene has CDR1 MNHEY and CDR2 SVGEGT. Germline trimming cut 2 bases from V and 5 bases from J; bases unmatched to any gene: 13. This CDR3 is CASSYALAVRGGTGELFF. CDR3 sequence (DNA): TGTGCCAGCAGTTACGCACTAGCGGTTCGAGGAGGGACCGGGGAGCTGTTTTTT.